This record looks at one TCR beta chain sequence and its context. This entry belongs to a study of cytomegalovirus exposure and HLA in healthy donors. Trimming took 4 bases from V and 3 from J, leaving 17 bases between them. The CDR3 contains 15 residues. Germline loops: CDR1 SGHRS, CDR2 YFSETQ. 60 Vbeta and 13 Jbeta primers were used in PCR. Some clones are missing from TCRdb's copy, which holds only in-frame ones; the method was immunoSEQ multiplex PCR. The sample yields 150,000 to 200,000 clones, 72% seen once. Input material: PBMCs. This clonotype was obtained from a human donor in good health. This rearrangement joins TRBV5-1 to TRBJ2-7, with D possibly TRBD1 on 5 matching bases. The CDR3: CASSLLDTTIYEQYF. As DNA, the CDR3 is TGCGCCAGCAGCCTACTGGACACAACAATCTACGAGCAGTACTTC.